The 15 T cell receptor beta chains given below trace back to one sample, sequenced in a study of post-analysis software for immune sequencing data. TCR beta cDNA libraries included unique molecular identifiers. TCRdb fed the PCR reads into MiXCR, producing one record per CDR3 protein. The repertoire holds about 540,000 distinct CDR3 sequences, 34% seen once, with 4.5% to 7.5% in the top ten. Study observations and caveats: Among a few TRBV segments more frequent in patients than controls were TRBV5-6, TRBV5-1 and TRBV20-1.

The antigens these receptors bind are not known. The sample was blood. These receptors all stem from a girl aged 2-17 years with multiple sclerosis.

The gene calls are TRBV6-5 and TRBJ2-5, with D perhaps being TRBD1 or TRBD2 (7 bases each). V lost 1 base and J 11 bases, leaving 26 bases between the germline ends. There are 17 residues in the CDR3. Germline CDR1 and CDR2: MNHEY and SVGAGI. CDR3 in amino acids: CASSYFQGGVSFNEQYF. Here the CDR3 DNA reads TGTGCCAGCAGTTACTTCCAGGGGGGGGTGTCGTTCAATGAGCAGTACTTC.

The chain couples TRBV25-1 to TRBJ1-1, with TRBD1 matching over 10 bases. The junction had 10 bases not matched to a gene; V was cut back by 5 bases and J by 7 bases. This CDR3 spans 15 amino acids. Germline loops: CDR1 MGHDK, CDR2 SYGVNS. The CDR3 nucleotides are TGTGCCAGCAGTCAGTCGGGACAGGGGTTGGATGAAGCTTTCTTT. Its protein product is CASSQSGQGLDEAFF.

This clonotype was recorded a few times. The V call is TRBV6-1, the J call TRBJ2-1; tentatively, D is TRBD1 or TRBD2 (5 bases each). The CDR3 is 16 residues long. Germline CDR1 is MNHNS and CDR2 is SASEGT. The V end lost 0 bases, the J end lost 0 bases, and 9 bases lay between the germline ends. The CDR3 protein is CASSEAPGSSYNEQFF. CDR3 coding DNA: TGTGCCAGCAGTGAAGCGCCAGGGAGCTCCTACAATGAGCAGTTCTTC.

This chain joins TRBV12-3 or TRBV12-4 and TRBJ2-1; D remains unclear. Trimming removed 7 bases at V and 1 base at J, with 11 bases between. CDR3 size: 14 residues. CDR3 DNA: TGTGCCAGCACCATACAGAGATCCTACAATGAGCAGTTCTTC. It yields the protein CASTIQRSYNEQFF.

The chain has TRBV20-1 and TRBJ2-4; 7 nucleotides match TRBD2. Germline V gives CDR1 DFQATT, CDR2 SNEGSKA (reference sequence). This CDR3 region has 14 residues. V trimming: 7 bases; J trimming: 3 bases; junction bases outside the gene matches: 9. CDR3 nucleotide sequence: TGCAGTGGGGGAGGGCGGAGAGGCAAAAACATTCAGTACTTC. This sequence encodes CSGGGRRGKNIQYF.

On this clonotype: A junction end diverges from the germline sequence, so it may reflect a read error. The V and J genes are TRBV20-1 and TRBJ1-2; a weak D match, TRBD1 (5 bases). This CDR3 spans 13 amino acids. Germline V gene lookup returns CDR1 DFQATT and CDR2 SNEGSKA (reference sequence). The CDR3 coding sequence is TGCAGTGCGAGAGAGGCACGGGGCGGGGGCTACACCTTC. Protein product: CSAREARGGGYTF.

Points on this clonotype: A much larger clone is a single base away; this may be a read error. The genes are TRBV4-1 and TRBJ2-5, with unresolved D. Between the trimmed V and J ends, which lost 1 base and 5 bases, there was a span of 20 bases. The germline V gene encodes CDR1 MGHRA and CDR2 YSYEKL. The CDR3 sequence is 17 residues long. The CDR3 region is CASSQVDVGLLRETQYF. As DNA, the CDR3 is TGCGCCAGCAGCCAAGTAGATGTGGGCCTCCTCCGCGAGACCCAGTACTTC.

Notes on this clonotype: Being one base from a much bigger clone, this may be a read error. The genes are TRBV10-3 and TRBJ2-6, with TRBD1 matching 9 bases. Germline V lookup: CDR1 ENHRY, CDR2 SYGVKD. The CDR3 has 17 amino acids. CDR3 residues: CAISRDRAPSGADVLTF. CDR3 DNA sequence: TGTGCCATCAGCAGGGACAGGGCCCCCTCTGGGGCCGACGTCCTGACTTTC.

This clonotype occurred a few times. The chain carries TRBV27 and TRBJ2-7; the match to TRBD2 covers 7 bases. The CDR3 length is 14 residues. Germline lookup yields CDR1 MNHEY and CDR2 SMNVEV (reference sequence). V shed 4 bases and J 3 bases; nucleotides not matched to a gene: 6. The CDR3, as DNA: TGTGCCAGCAGTTCACTAGCGCGGGGCTACGAGCAGTACTTC. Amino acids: CASSSLARGYEQYF.

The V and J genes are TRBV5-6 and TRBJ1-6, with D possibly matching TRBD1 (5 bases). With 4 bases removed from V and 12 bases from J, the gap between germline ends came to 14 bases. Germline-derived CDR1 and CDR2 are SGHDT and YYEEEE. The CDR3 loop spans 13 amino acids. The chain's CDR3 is CASSPLLGGPLHF. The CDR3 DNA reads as TGTGCCAGCAGCCCCCTTCTTGGGGGACCCCTCCACTTT.

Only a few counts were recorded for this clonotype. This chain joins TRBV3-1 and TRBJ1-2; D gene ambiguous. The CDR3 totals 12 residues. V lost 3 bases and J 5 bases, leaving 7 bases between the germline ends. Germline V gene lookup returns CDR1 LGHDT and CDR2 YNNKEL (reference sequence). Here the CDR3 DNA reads TGTGCCAGCAGCCATACAAGTTATGGCTACACCTTC. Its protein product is CASSHTSYGYTF.

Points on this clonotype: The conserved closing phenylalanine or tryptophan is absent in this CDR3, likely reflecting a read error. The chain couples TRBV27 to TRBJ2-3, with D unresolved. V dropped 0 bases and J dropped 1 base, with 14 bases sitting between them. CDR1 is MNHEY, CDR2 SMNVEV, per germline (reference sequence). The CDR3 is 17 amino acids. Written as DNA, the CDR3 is TGTGCCAGCAGTTTATCGACCCTCCCTCGGGGCACAGATACGCAGTATGTT. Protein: CASSLSTLPRGTDTQYV.

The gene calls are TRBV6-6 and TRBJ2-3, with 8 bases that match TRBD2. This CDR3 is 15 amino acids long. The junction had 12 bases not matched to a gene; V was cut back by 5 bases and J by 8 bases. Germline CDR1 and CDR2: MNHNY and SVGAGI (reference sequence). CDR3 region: CASSPPGLDDGTQYF. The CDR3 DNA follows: TGTGCCAGCAGTCCACCGGGACTAGACGACGGTACGCAGTATTTT.

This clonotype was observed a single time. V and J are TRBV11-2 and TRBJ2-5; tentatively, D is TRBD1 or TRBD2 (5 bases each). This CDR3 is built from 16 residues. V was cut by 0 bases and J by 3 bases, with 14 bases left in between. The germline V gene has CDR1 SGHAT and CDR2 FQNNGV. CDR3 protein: CASSLDLSGGEETQYF. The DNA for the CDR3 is TGTGCCAGCAGCTTAGATCTAAGTGGGGGAGAAGAGACCCAGTACTTC. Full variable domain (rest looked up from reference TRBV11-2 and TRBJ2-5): EAGVAQSPRYKIIEKRQSVAFWCNPISGHATLYWYQQILGQGPKLLIQFQNNGVVDDSQLPKDRFSAERLKGVDSTLKIQPAKLEDSAVYLCASSLDLSGGEETQYFGPGTRLLVL.

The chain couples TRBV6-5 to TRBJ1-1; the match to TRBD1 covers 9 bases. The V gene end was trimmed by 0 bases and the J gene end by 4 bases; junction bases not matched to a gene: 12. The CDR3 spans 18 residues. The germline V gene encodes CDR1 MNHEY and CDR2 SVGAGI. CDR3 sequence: CASSYSPGQGLVSTEAFF. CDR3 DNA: TGTGCCAGCAGTTACTCACCGGGACAGGGTCTAGTTTCCACTGAAGCTTTCTTT.